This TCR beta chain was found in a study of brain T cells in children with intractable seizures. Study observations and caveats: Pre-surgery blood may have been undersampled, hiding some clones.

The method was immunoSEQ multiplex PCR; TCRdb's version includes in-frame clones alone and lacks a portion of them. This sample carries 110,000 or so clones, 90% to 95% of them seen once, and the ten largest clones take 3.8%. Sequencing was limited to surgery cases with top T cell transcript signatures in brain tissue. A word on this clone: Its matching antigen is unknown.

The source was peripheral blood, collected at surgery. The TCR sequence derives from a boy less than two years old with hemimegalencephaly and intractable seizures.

CDR3 sequence (DNA): TGTGCCTGGAGAGGGTGGGGAGAGACCCAGTACTTC. Amino acids: CAWRGWGETQYF. The V and J genes are TRBV30 and TRBJ2-5; no clear D. V was pared by 3 bases and J by 4 bases, with 9 bases between. CDR3 size: 12 residues. CDR1 and CDR2 from the germline V gene are GTSNPN and SVGIG (reference sequence).